One and the same sample provided the 22 T cell receptor beta chains below, sequenced in a study of T cell responses to AZD1222 COVID-19 vaccine. This table comes from immunoSEQ multiplex PCR, and its TCRdb copy is limited to in-frame clones, with some not included. This sample has about 150,000 clones, with roughly nine tenths found just once. The material was peripheral blood, obtained 28 days after the second AZD1222 dose. These receptor sequences come from an adult who received the AZD1222 COVID-19 vaccine.

V gene TRBV20-1 combines with J gene TRBJ1-2; no firm D call. The germline V and J ends were trimmed by 6 bases and 4 bases, with 9 bases remaining between them. CDR1 and CDR2 (germline): DFQATT, SNEGSKA (reference sequence). The CDR3 has 11 residues. CDR3: CSARPAYGYTF. The CDR3 bases are TGCAGTGCGAGACCCGCCTATGGCTACACCTTC.

J is TRBJ1-1 and V is TRBV2; D call uncertain. The germline V gene has CDR1 SNHLY and CDR2 FYNNEI. V shed 2 bases and J shed 4 bases, with 11 bases lying between them. This CDR3 comprises 14 residues. This CDR3 is CASSENSGITEAFF. The CDR3 DNA sequence: TGTGCCAGCAGTGAAAACTCAGGTATCACTGAAGCTTTCTTT.

CDR3 loop: CASSLLAQETQYF. The DNA for the CDR3 is TGTGCCAGCAGTTTATTGGCCCAAGAGACCCAGTACTTC. V usage is TRBV27 and J usage is TRBJ2-5; no firm D call. V gave up 1 base and J gave up 1 base, with 4 bases separating them. Germline CDR1 MNHEY, CDR2 SMNVEV (reference sequence). The CDR3 length is 13 residues.

This chain joins TRBV19 and TRBJ1-5, with 11 nucleotides matching TRBD1. The CDR3 is 17 residues long. Germline V gives CDR1 LNHDA, CDR2 SQIVND (reference sequence). The junction had 7 bases not matched to a gene; V was cut back by 6 bases and J by 0 bases. CDR3 in DNA: TGTGCCAGTAGCGGGACAGGGGGGCCCTATAGCAATCAGCCCCAGCATTTT. Its translation is CASSGTGGPYSNQPQHF.

This chain links TRBV28 with TRBJ2-7; TRBD1 matches at 11 bases. CDR1 is MDHEN and CDR2 is SYDVKM in the germline V gene. The CDR3 is made up of 14 amino acids. V gave up 1 base and J gave up 6 bases; unmatched junction bases: 2. Here the CDR3 DNA reads TGTGCCAGCAGTTTATACGGGACAGGGGGCGAGCAGTACTTC. The encoded protein is CASSLYGTGGEQYF.

The genes are TRBV11-2 and TRBJ1-4; 8 positions match TRBD1. This CDR3 region has 15 residues. Germline trimming cut 2 bases from V and 11 bases from J; bases unmatched to any gene: 10. Per the germline V gene, CDR1 is SGHAT and CDR2 is FQNNGV. The DNA of the CDR3 is TGTGCCAGCAGCTTACTAGACAGGGGCGGAGTGAAACTGTTTTTT. Translation gives CASSLLDRGGVKLFF.

This clone showed up just once. V gene TRBV18 combines with J gene TRBJ1-1; D unresolved. This CDR3 has 17 amino acids. Trimming pared 2 bases from V and 2 bases from J, leaving 18 bases between. Germline CDR1 reads KGHSH; CDR2 reads LQKENI. The CDR3 region is CASSPRFLDGINTEAFF. The CDR3 DNA reads as TGTGCCAGCTCACCAAGGTTCCTCGATGGAATTAACACTGAAGCTTTCTTT.

The sample holds a few counts of this clone. The chain joins TRBV14 to TRBJ2-5, with TRBD1 matching over 8 bases. From germline, CDR1 is SGHDN and CDR2 FVKESK. V trimming: 2 bases; J trimming: 4 bases; junction bases outside the gene matches: 3. CDR3 length equals 14 residues. For the CDR3, the DNA is TGTGCCAGCAGCCAACAGGACAGGGCAGAGACCCAGTACTTC. Protein sequence: CASSQQDRAETQYF. The complete variable domain, with remaining parts taken from reference TRBV14 and TRBJ2-5, reads EAGVTQFPSHSVIEKGQTVTLRCDPISGHDNLYWYRRVMGKEIKFLLHFVKESKQDESGMPNNRFLAERTGGTYSTLKVQPAELEDSGVYFCASSQQDRAETQYFGPGTRLLVL.

This chain connects TRBV28 to TRBJ1-1; D call uncertain. CDR3 length: 13 residues. Germline V CDR1 and CDR2: MDHEN, SYDVKM. Between the trimmed V and J ends, which lost 6 bases and 6 bases, there was a span of 14 bases. CDR3 coding DNA: TGTGCCAGCAGCCCAAGGGAGGAAGCTGAAGCTTTCTTT. Its protein is CASSPREEAEAFF.

CDR3 amino acids: CASSPRGGGNQPQHF. The DNA for the CDR3 is TGCGCCAGCAGCCCGAGAGGGGGTGGCAATCAGCCCCAGCATTTT. The J gene is TRBJ1-5, the V gene TRBV4-1, with D perhaps matching TRBD1 (6 bases). The CDR3 is made up of 15 amino acids. In germline, CDR1 is MGHRA, CDR2 YSYEKL. The germline V and J ends were trimmed by 4 bases and 2 bases, with 12 bases remaining between them.

The V call is TRBV15, the J call TRBJ2-1, with TRBD2 matching over 8 bases. CDR3 size: 16 residues. CDR1 is LNHNV and CDR2 is YYDKDF in the germline V gene (reference sequence). V trimming: 2 bases; J trimming: 8 bases; junction bases outside the gene matches: 11. The CDR3 sequence: CATSRLGVTGGDEQFF. CDR3 coding DNA: TGTGCCACCAGCAGACTCGGGGTGACGGGAGGGGATGAGCAGTTCTTC.

This clone has just one count. The rearrangement uses TRBV29-1 and TRBJ1-1, with 8 bases fitting TRBD1. CDR3 length: 16 amino acids. Trimming took 5 bases from V and 0 from J; bases not matched to a gene: 11. Germline CDR1 and CDR2: SQVTM and ANQGSEA. The CDR3 loop is CSVPDRGKGLNTEAFF. CDR3 coding DNA: TGCAGCGTTCCCGACAGGGGTAAGGGGCTGAACACTGAAGCTTTCTTT.

The gene calls are TRBV6-5 and TRBJ2-5, with 8 bases aligning to TRBD1. Unmatched junction bases numbered 3, after V lost 6 bases and J lost 3 bases. Looked up from germline, CDR1 is MNHEY and CDR2 is SVGAGI. The CDR3 covers 13 residues. As DNA, the CDR3 is TGTGCCAGCAGCATGGACAGGGAAGAGACCCAGTACTTC. This gives the protein CASSMDREETQYF.

The V and J genes are TRBV9 and TRBJ2-3; D is perhaps TRBD1 or TRBD2 (5 bases each). Trimming stripped 4 bases from V and 13 bases from J, with 16 bases between. Germline lookup yields CDR1 SGDLS and CDR2 YYNGEE. The CDR3 loop spans 12 amino acids. The CDR3 sequence is CASSPGTAKEYF. CDR3 nucleotides: TGTGCCAGCAGCCCCGGGACCGCAAAGGAGTATTTT.

The chain couples TRBV3-1 (or the pseudogene TRBV3-2) to TRBJ2-1; TRBD2 matches at 9 bases. This CDR3 is built from 19 residues. V trimming: 0 bases; J trimming: 6 bases; junction bases outside the gene matches: 15. Germline V gene data show CDR1 as LGHDT and CDR2 as YNNKEL (reference sequence). The CDR3 DNA follows: TGTGCCAGCAGCCAAGAATGGATTAGCGGGAGTTCGGGCCTCAATGAGCAGTTCTTC. Its translation: CASSQEWISGSSGLNEQFF.

In its sample, this clone was seen a few times. V gene TRBV7-2 combines with J gene TRBJ2-2; perhaps TRBD1 as D (6 bases). The germline gives CDR1 SGHTA, CDR2 FQGNSA. Trimming cost V 4 bases and J 4 bases, with 16 bases left between them. The CDR3 contains 16 residues. The CDR3, as DNA: TGTGCCAGCAGCTACACAGGGTTATCTGGCACCGGGGAGCTGTTTTTT. Protein product: CASSYTGLSGTGELFF.

The gene calls are TRBV2 and TRBJ1-2; 9 bases map to TRBD1. The CDR3 is 16 amino acids. Unmatched junction bases numbered 13, after V lost 8 bases and J lost 3 bases. Germline lookup yields CDR1 SNHLY and CDR2 FYNNEI. This chain's CDR3 is CASSAYPGQGDYGYTF. CDR3 bases: TGTGCCAGCTCGGCATACCCGGGACAGGGTGACTATGGCTACACCTTC.

The rearrangement uses TRBV5-1 and TRBJ2-2; D is uncertain. The germline gives CDR1 SGHRS, CDR2 YFSETQ. CDR3 length: 16 residues. V was shortened by 0 bases and J by 4 bases, with 13 bases between the two germline ends. DNA of the CDR3: TGCGCCAGCAGCTTGGAGGGCCCTCAGGTCACCGGGGAGCTGTTTTTT. It codes for CASSLEGPQVTGELFF.

V is TRBV19 and J is TRBJ1-5, with D maybe TRBD1 (5 bases). Germline loops: CDR1 LNHDA, CDR2 SQIVND (reference sequence). The CDR3 sequence is 14 residues long. Trimming removed 5 bases at V and 9 bases at J, with 17 bases between. The CDR3 region has the DNA TGTGCCAGTAGTGTCGGGGACGACTTTCGGCCCCAGCATTTT. This translates into CASSVGDDFRPQHF.

This chain uses TRBV24-1 with TRBJ2-1, with 8 positions matching TRBD1. Looked up from germline, CDR1 is KGHDR and CDR2 is SFDVKD. V dropped 9 bases and J dropped 10; count of bases not matched to a gene: 16. There are 15 residues in the CDR3. The CDR3 sequence is CATGTGAGGHREQFF. DNA of the CDR3: TGTGCCACCGGAACGGGGGCAGGGGGCCATAGGGAGCAGTTCTTC.

V gene TRBV11-2 combines with J gene TRBJ2-1, with 14 nucleotides matching TRBD2. This CDR3 has 17 amino acids. CDR1 is SGHAT and CDR2 is FQNNGV in the germline V gene. V was pared by 1 base and J by 5 bases, with 4 bases of the junction left unmatched. The chain's CDR3 is CASSLVGGLAGDNEQFF. DNA for the CDR3: TGTGCCAGCAGCTTAGTTGGGGGACTAGCGGGGGACAATGAGCAGTTCTTC.

The chain carries TRBV28 and TRBJ2-3; D is possibly TRBD2 (5 bases). This CDR3 spans 12 amino acids. The germline V and J ends were trimmed by 6 bases and 5 bases, with 9 bases remaining between them. Looked up from germline, CDR1 is MDHEN and CDR2 is SYDVKM. The CDR3 nucleotides are TGTGCCAGCAGGCCGGGGAGAGATACGCAGTATTTT. It codes for CASRPGRDTQYF.